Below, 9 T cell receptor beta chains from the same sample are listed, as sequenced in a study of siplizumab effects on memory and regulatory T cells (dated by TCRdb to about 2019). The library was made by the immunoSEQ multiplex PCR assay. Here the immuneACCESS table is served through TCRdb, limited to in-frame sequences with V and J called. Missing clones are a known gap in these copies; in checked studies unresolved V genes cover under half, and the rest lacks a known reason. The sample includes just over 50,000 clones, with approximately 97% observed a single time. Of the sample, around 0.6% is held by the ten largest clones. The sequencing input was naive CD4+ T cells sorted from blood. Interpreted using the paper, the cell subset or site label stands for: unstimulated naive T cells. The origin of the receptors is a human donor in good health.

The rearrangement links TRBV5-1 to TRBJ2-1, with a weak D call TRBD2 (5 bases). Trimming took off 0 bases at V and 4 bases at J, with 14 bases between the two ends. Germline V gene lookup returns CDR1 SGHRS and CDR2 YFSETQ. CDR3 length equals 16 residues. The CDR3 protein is CASSLGGLDGYNEQFF. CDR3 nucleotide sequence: TGCGCCAGCAGCTTGGGAGGACTTGACGGGTACAATGAGCAGTTCTTC. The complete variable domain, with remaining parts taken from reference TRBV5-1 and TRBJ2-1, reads KAGVTQTPRYLIKTRGQQVTLSCSPISGHRSVSWYQQTPGQGLQFLFEYFSETQRNKGNFPGRFSGRQFSNSRSEMNVSTLELGDSALYLCASSLGGLDGYNEQFFGPGTRLTVL.

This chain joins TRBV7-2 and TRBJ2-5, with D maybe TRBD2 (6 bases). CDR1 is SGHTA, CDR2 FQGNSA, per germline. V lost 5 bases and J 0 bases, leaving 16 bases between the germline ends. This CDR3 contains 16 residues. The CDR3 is CASSQSGLIYQETQYF. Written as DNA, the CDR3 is TGTGCCAGCAGCCAATCGGGACTCATTTACCAAGAGACCCAGTACTTC.

Here the CDR3 DNA reads TGTGCCAGCTCAGACAGGGGCTTTGAAAAACTGTTTTTT. Its translation: CASSDRGFEKLFF. The chain carries TRBV6-6 and TRBJ1-4, with TRBD1 identical over 8 bases. There are 13 residues in the CDR3. Losses at the gene ends were 8 bases for V and 7 bases for J; bases not matched to a gene: 6. CDR1 and CDR2 from the germline V gene are MNHNY and SVGAGI (reference sequence).

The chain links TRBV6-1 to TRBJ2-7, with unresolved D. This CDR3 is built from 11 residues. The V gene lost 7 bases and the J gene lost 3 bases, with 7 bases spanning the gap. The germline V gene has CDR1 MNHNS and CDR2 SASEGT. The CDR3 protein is CASTRFYEQYF. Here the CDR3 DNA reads TGTGCCAGCACGAGGTTCTACGAGCAGTACTTC.

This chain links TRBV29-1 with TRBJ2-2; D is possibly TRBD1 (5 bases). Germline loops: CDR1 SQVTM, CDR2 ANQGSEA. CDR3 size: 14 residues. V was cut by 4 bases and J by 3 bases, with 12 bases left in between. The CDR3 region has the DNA TGCAGCGTTGCATGGGGCGCGGACACCGGGGAGCTGTTTTTT. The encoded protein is CSVAWGADTGELFF.

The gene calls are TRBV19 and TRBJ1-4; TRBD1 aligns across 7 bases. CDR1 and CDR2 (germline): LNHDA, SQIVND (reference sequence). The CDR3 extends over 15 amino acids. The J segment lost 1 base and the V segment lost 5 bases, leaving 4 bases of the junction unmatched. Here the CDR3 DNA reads TGTGCCAGTAGTGTACAGGGGTTAACTAATGAAAAACTGTTTTTT. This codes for CASSVQGLTNEKLFF.

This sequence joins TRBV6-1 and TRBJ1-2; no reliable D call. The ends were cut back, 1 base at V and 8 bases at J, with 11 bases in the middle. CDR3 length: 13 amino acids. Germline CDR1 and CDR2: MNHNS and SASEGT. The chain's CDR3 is CASSEVGLLGYTF. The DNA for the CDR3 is TGTGCCAGCAGTGAAGTCGGGTTATTAGGCTACACCTTC.

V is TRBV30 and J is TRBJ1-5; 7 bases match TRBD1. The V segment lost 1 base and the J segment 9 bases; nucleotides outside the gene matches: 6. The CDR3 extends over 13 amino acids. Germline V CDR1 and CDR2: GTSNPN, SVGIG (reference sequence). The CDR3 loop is CAWSGQGRRPQHF. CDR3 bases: TGTGCCTGGAGTGGACAGGGTCGTAGGCCCCAGCATTTT.

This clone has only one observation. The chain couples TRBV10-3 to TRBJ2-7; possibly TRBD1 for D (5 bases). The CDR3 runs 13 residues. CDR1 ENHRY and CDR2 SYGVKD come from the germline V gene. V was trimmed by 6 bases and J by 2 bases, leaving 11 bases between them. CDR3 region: CAIRRGGPYEQYF. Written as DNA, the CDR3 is TGTGCCATCAGAAGGGGCGGACCCTACGAGCAGTACTTC.